These 16 T cell receptor beta chains originate from one sample sequenced in a study of T cells in Graves' hyperthyroidism and ophthalmopathy. Using RNA transcripts as the source, TCR beta CDR3 regions were amplified. RT-PCR in the first round (using the HTBI primer set) targeted the TCR CDR3. In TCRdb, the multiplex PCR reads were re-called with MiXCR into one record per CDR3 protein. The sample shows hundreds of thousands of distinct CDR3 sequences, approximately 23% of them seen only once. Specimen: blood. These receptors came from a woman in her 70s with Graves' ophthalmopathy.

The V and J genes are TRBV6-1 and TRBJ2-7, with D perhaps TRBD2 (5 bases). CDR1 is MNHNS, CDR2 SASEGT, per germline. V was trimmed by 5 bases and J by 6 bases, leaving 17 bases between them. This CDR3 has 14 residues. CDR3 amino acids: CASSLKGLRGEQYF. The CDR3 DNA reads TGTGCCAGCAGTTTGAAGGGCCTTCGGGGCGAGCAGTACTTC.

Only a few counts were recorded for this clonotype. This chain connects TRBV6-1 to TRBJ2-5, with 8 bases fitting TRBD1. This CDR3 is built from 15 residues. The V gene end was trimmed by 0 bases and the J gene end by 4 bases; junction bases not matched to a gene: 4. Germline-derived CDR1 and CDR2 are MNHNS and SASEGT. The CDR3: CASSEAQGAAETQYF. In DNA, the CDR3 is TGTGCCAGCAGTGAAGCTCAGGGGGCGGCAGAGACCCAGTACTTC.

The chain is built from TRBV3-1 and TRBJ2-1, with D uncertain. Germline V gene data show CDR1 as LGHDT and CDR2 as YNNKEL (reference sequence). Trimming pared 4 bases from V and 6 bases from J, leaving 13 bases between. This CDR3 spans 14 amino acids. CDR3 DNA: TGTGCCAGCAGCCGGCCGGGTAGTTTCAATGAGCAGTTCTTC. This translates into CASSRPGSFNEQFF.

The chain uses TRBV3-1 and TRBJ2-7; TRBD2 matches 7 bases. V lost 1 base and J lost 2; bases outside the gene matches: 5. Germline lookup yields CDR1 LGHDT and CDR2 YNNKEL (reference sequence). CDR3 size: 15 residues. This CDR3 is CASSQGAGVTYEQYF. CDR3 coding DNA: TGTGCCAGCAGCCAAGGGGCGGGAGTGACCTACGAGCAGTACTTC.

The J gene is TRBJ1-2, the V gene TRBV24-1, with unresolved D. This CDR3 is built from 13 residues. Trimming shortened V by 6 bases and J by 1 base, and 8 bases separated the two germline ends. Germline values: CDR1 KGHDR, CDR2 SFDVKD. CDR3 amino acids: CATSNGNNYGYTF. CDR3 sequence (DNA): TGTGCCACCAGTAATGGGAATAACTATGGCTACACCTTC.

This clonotype was observed at least ten times. This CDR3 is CASSLRNEQYF. The CDR3 DNA is TGTGCCAGCAGTTTAAGGAACGAGCAGTACTTC. This sequence joins TRBV28 and TRBJ2-7; D not certain. Germline CDR1 MDHEN, CDR2 SYDVKM. CDR3 length: 11 amino acids. With 2 bases removed from V and 5 bases from J, the gap between germline ends came to 4 bases.

The table lists this clonotype with a few counts. The chain has TRBV12-5 and TRBJ1-1, with 8 positions matching TRBD1. The length of the CDR3 is 15 residues. V trimming: 1 base; J trimming: 5 bases; junction bases outside the gene matches: 6. Germline values: CDR1 LGHNT, CDR2 FRNRAP. As DNA, the CDR3 is TGTGCTAGTGGTTTGGGATCGGACAGGGCAACTGAAGCTTTCTTT. As protein: CASGLGSDRATEAFF.

Regarding this clonotype: A much bigger clone sits one base away, suggesting this may be a read error. This chain links TRBV7-2 with TRBJ1-4, with unresolved D. The V end was cut by 2 bases, the J end by 10 bases, with 17 bases between. This CDR3 comprises 15 residues. Germline CDR1 is SGHTA and CDR2 is FQGNSA. The DNA of the CDR3 is TGTGCCAGCAGCTTAAATGGGATGGGAGGTGGAAAACTGTTTTTT. It yields the protein CASSLNGMGGGKLFF.

This clonotype turned up a few times. The rearrangement joins TRBV7-2 to TRBJ2-2, with 16 positions matching TRBD2. There are 19 residues in the CDR3. V shed 6 bases, J shed 0 bases, and the junction held 7 bases outside the gene matches. Germline values: CDR1 SGHTA, CDR2 FQGNSA. The CDR3: CASRRRGLAGGANTGELFF. DNA of the CDR3: TGTGCCAGCAGGAGGAGGGGACTAGCGGGAGGGGCGAACACCGGGGAGCTGTTTTTT.

This chain links TRBV4-1 with TRBJ2-2; no definite D call. V was trimmed by 5 bases and J by 2 bases, leaving 12 bases between them. The CDR3 spans 15 residues. Germline-derived CDR1 and CDR2 are MGHRA and YSYEKL. CDR3 protein: CASSYPGRNTGELFF. The DNA for the CDR3 is TGCGCCAGCAGCTACCCTGGACGAAACACCGGGGAGCTGTTTTTT.

In its sample, this clonotype was seen a few times. The chain combines TRBV7-8 with TRBJ2-3; 10 bases fit TRBD1. The V gene's germline CDR1 is SGHVS and CDR2 FQNEAQ. V dropped 5 bases and J dropped 1; count of bases not matched to a gene: 12. This CDR3 spans 18 amino acids. CDR3 in amino acids: CASSLEPGQGIGTDTQYF. Written as DNA, the CDR3 is TGTGCCAGCAGCCTCGAACCGGGACAGGGGATAGGCACAGATACGCAGTATTTT.

The gene calls are TRBV20-1 and TRBJ1-2; D not resolved. In germline, CDR1 is DFQATT, CDR2 SNEGSKA (reference sequence). This CDR3 region has 14 residues. Trimming took 6 bases from V and 6 from J, leaving 20 bases between them. The chain's CDR3 is CSAAGEGFGDGYTF. In DNA, the CDR3 is TGCAGTGCGGCCGGCGAGGGTTTCGGGGATGGCTACACCTTC.

V gene TRBV16 combines with J gene TRBJ2-5; D is possibly TRBD2 (6 bases). Looked up from germline, CDR1 is KGHSY and CDR2 is FQNENV. V dropped 5 bases and J dropped 3 bases, with 16 bases sitting between them. The CDR3 is 15 residues long. The CDR3 spells CASSKRGKGKETQYF. As DNA, the CDR3 is TGTGCCAGCAGCAAGCGCGGGAAAGGAAAAGAGACCCAGTACTTC. Based on the CDR3 plus reference TRBV16 and TRBJ2-5, the full variable domain is GEEVAQTPKHLVRGEGQKAKLYCAPIKGHSYVFWYQQVLKNEFKFLISFQNENVFDETGMPKERFSAKCLPNSPCSLEIQATKLEDSAVYFCASSKRGKGKETQYFGPGTRLLVL.

The chain combines TRBV12-3 or TRBV12-4 with TRBJ2-7; D is perhaps TRBD2 (5 bases). V shed 7 bases and J shed 0 bases, with 7 bases lying between them. The CDR3 is made up of 12 amino acids. CDR3 region: CASTRDSYEQYF. The DNA for the CDR3 is TGTGCCAGCACCCGGGACTCCTACGAGCAGTACTTC.

Ten or more counts support this clonotype. The chain links TRBV28 to TRBJ2-7; D possibly corresponds to TRBD1 (6 bases). Germline V lookup: CDR1 MDHEN, CDR2 SYDVKM. V was pared by 3 bases and J by 3 bases, with 24 bases between. CDR3 length: 18 amino acids. For the CDR3, the DNA is TGTGCCAGCAGTTTGGGCAAACCAAGGGGGTTCGGTCTCTACGAGCAGTACTTC. Its translation is CASSLGKPRGFGLYEQYF.

For this clonotype: This may stem from a read error, because a much larger clone lies one nucleotide away. The J gene is TRBJ1-1, the V gene TRBV6-2 or TRBV6-3; weak D call: TRBD1 (6 bases). Germline assignment: CDR1 MNHEY and CDR2 SVGEGT. CDR3 length: 15 residues. The DNA of the CDR3 is TGTGCCAGCAGTTACGGCTCAGGGGTGAACAGTGAAGCTTTCTTT. The encoded protein is CASSYGSGVNSEAFF.